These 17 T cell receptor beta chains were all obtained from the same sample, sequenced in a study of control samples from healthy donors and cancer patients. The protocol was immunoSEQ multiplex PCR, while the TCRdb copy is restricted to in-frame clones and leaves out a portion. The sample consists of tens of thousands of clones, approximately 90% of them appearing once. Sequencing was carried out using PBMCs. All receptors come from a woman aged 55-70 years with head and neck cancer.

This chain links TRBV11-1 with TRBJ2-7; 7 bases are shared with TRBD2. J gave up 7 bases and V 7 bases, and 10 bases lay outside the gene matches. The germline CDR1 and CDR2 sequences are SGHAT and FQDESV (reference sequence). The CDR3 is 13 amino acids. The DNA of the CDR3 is TGTGCCAGCACCACTAGCGCAAACGGGGAGCAGTACTTC. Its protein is CASTTSANGEQYF. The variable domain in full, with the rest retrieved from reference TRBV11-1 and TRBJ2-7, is EAEVAQSPRYKITEKSQAVAFWCDPISGHATLYWYRQILGQGPELLVQFQDESVVDDSQLPKDRFSAERLKGVDSTLKIQPAELGDSAMYLCASTTSANGEQYFGPGTRLTVT.

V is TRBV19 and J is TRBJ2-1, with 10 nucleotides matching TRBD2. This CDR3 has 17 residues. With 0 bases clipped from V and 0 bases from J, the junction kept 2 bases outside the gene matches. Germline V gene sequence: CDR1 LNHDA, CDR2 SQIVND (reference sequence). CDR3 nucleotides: TGTGCCAGTAGTATAGATGGACTAGCGGTCTCCTACAATGAGCAGTTCTTC. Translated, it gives CASSIDGLAVSYNEQFF.

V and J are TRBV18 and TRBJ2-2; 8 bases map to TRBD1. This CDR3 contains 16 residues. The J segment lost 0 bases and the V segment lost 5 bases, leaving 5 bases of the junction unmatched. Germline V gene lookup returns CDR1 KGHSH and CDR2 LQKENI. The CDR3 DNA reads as TGTGCCAGCTCAGACAGACAGGGGACGAACACCGGGGAGCTGTTTTTT. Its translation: CASSDRQGTNTGELFF.

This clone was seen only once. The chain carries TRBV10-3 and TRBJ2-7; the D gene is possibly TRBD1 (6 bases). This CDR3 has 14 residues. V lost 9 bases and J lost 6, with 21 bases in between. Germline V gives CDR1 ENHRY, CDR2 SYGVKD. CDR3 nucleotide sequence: TGTGCCATGTCCAAACAGGGCGACTTCGGCGAGCAGTACTTC. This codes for CAMSKQGDFGEQYF.

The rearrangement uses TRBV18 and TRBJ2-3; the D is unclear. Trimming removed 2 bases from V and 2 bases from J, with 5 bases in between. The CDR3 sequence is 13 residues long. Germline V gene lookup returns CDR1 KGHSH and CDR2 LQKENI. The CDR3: CASSPGDTDTQYF. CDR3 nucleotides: TGTGCCAGCTCACCAGGAGACACAGATACGCAGTATTTT. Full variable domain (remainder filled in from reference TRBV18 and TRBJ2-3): NAGVMQNPRHLVRRRGQEARLRCSPMKGHSHVYWYRQLPEEGLKFMVYLQKENIIDESGMPKERFSAEFPKEGPSILRIQQVVRGDSAAYFCASSPGDTDTQYFGPGTRLTVL.

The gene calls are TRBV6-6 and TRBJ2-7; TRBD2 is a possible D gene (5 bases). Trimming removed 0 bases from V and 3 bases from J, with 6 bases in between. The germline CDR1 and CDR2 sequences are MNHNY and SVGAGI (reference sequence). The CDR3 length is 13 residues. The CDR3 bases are TGTGCCAGCAGTTACTCGGGAGTCTACGAGCAGTACTTC. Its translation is CASSYSGVYEQYF.

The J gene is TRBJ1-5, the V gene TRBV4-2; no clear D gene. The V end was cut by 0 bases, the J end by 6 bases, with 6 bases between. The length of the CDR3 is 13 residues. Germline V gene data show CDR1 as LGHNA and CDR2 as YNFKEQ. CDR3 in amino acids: CASSQDLRQPQHF. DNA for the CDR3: TGTGCCAGCAGCCAAGATTTACGTCAGCCCCAGCATTTT.

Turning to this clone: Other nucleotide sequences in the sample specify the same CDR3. DNA for the CDR3: TGTGCCAGCAGTCCCCAAGAGACCCAGTACTTC. Its protein product is CASSPQETQYF. The chain is built from TRBV7-8 and TRBJ2-5, with D unresolved. Germline V CDR1 and CDR2: SGHVS, FQNEAQ. Trimming cost V 6 bases and J 1 base, with 3 bases left between them. The length of the CDR3 is 11 residues.

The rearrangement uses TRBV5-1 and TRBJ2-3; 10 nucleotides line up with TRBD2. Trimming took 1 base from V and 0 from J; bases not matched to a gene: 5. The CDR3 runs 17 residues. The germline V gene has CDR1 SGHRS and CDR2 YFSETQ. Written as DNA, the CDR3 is TGCGCCAGCAGCTTGAGCCTAGCGGGAGAGAGCACAGATACGCAGTATTTT. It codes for CASSLSLAGESTDTQYF.

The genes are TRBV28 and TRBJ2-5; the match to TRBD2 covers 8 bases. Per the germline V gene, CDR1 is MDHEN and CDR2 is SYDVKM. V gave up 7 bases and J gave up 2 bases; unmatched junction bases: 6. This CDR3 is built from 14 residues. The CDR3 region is CASNPPGGQETQYF. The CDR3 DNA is TGTGCCAGCAACCCGCCGGGGGGGCAAGAGACCCAGTACTTC. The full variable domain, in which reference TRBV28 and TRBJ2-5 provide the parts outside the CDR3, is DVKVTQSSRYLVKRTGEKVFLECVQDMDHENMFWYRQDPGLGLRLIYFSYDVKMKEKGDIPEGYSVSREKKERFSLILESASTNQTSMYLCASNPPGGQETQYFGPGTRLLVL.

CDR3 sequence reads: CASSWTGQTGELFF. For the CDR3, the DNA is TGCGCCAGCAGCTGGACAGGGCAAACCGGGGAGCTGTTTTTT. The chain has TRBV5-1 and TRBJ2-2, with 8 bases that match TRBD1. The length of the CDR3 is 14 residues. Trimming cost V 3 bases and J 5 bases; bases outside gene matches: 3. Germline CDR1 is SGHRS and CDR2 is YFSETQ.

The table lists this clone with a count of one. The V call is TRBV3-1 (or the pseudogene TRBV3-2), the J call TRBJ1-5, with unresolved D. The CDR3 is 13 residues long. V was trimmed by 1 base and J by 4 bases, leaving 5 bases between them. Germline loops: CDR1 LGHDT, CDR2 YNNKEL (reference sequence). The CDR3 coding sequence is TGTGCCAGCAGCCAAGGCTGGAATCAGCCCCAGCATTTT. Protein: CASSQGWNQPQHF.

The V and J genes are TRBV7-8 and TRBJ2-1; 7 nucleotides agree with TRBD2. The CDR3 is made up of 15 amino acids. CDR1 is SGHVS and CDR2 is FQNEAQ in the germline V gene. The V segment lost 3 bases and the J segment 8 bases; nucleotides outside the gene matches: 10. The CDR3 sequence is CASSFLAEVGDEQFF. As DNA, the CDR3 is TGTGCCAGCAGCTTCCTAGCGGAGGTCGGAGATGAGCAGTTCTTC.

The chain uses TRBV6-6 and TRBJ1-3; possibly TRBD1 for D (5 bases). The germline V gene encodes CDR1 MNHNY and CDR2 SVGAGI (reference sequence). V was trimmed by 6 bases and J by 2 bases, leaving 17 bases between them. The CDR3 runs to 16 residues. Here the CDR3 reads CASSPRDRTAGNTIYF. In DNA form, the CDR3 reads TGTGCCAGCAGCCCCAGGGATCGGACGGCTGGAAACACCATATATTTT.

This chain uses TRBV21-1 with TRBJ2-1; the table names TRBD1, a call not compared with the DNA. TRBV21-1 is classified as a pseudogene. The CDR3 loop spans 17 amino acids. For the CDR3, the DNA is TGTGCCAGCAGCACTCCCAACGTGGCAGGGTCCTACAATGAGCAGTTCTTC. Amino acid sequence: CASSTPNVAGSYNEQFF.

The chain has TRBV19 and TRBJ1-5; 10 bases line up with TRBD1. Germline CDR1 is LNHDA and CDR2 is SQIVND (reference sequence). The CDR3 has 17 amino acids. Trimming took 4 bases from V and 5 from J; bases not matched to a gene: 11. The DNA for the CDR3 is TGTGCCAGTAGTAGCATACCGGGACAGGGGACCGATCAGCCCCAGCATTTT. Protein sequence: CASSSIPGQGTDQPQHF.

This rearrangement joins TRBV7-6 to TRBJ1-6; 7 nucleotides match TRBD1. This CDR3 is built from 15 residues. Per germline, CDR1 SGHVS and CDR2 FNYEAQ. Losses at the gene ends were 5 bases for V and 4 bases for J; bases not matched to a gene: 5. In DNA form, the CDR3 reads TGTGCCAGCAGCACCGGGACAGCATATAATTCACCCCTCCACTTT. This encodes CASSTGTAYNSPLHF. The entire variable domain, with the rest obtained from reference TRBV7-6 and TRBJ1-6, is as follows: GAGVSQSPRYKVTKRGQDVALRCDPISGHVSLYWYRQALGQGPEFLTYFNYEAQQDKSGLPNDRFSAERPEGSISTLTIQRTEQRDSAMYRCASSTGTAYNSPLHFGNGTRLTVT.